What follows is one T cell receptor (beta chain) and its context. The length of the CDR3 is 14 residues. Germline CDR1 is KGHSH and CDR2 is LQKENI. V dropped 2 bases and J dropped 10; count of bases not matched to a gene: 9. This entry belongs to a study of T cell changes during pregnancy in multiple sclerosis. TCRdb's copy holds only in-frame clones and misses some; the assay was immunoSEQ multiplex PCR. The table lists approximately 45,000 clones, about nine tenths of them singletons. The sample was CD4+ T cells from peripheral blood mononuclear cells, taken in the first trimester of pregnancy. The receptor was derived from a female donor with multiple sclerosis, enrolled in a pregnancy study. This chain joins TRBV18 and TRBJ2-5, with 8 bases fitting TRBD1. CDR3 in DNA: TGTGCCAGCTCACCATCGGCCAGGGGGCAAGACCAGTACTTC. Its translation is CASSPSARGQDQYF. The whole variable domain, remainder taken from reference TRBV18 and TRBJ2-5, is NAGVMQNPRHLVRRRGQEARLRCSPMKGHSHVYWYRQLPEEGLKFMVYLQKENIIDESGMPKERFSAEFPKEGPSILRIQQVVRGDSAAYFCASSPSARGQDQYFGPGTRLLVL.